This section outlines one T cell receptor (beta chain) sequence together with its context. This sample stems from a study of T cells in women clearing cervical HPV infection. Sequencing used immunoSEQ multiplex PCR; TCRdb keeps in-frame clones, though not all of them. The sample's table shows about 36,000 clones. The sequenced sample consisted of blood buffy coat. The clonotype originates from a woman between 18 and 70 years old with a cervical HPV16 infection that either progressed to CIN3+ or cleared (not recorded which).

The CDR3 here is CASSQGLRRETQYF. CDR3 bases read: TGTGCCAGCAGCCAGGGACTCCGACGAGAGACC. The gene calls are TRBV7-3 and TRBJ2-5; weak D call: TRBD2 (6 bases). The read falls 3 residues short of the CDR3 end, and the missing part is taken from the germline J gene. The CDR3 has 14 amino acids. Deletions cut 5 bases from V and 4 bases from J, with 14 bases between. The germline V gene has CDR1 SGHTA and CDR2 FQGTGA. Using reference TRBV7-3 and TRBJ2-5 for the parts outside the CDR3, the full variable domain is GAGVSQTPSNKVTEKGKYVELRCDPISGHTALYWYRQSLGQGPEFLIYFQGTGAADDSGLPNDRFFAVRPEGSVSTLKIQRTERGDSAVYLCASSQGLRRETQYFGPGTRLLVL.